This T cell receptor beta chain was observed in a study of blood T cell repertoires in COVID-19. Study background: From the United States, Italy and Spain came samples of acute and convalescent COVID-19.

Original processing methods: Reference gene primer amplification gave estimated nucleated cell counts. Generated by immunoSEQ multiplex PCR, the TCRdb table keeps only in-frame clones and is missing some. That table supplies the V and J calls and clone size; D and trimming were determined from the DNA. The profile shows 400,000 or so clones, 88% of them singletons. This sequence was found in a woman in her 40s with acute COVID-19. Sequenced material: PBMCs or T cells enriched from blood (not recorded which).

The CDR3 here is CASSLGGGNRYEQYF. The DNA for the CDR3 is TGTGCCAGCAGCTTGGGAGGGGGCAATAGATACGAGCAGTACTTC. The rearrangement joins TRBV5-5 to TRBJ2-7; the match to TRBD1 covers 7 bases. CDR3 length: 15 amino acids. The V gene end was trimmed by 0 bases and the J gene end by 4 bases; junction bases not matched to a gene: 7. Germline V gives CDR1 SGHKS, CDR2 YYEKEE (reference sequence).